This TCR beta chain was observed in a study of CD8+CD57+ T cells in acquired aplastic anemia. Study-level background: Sorted CD4+ and CD8+ cells gave a mean 3.2 ug DNA, range about 0.19 to 27.4 ug.

About this clonotype itself: Antigen specificity is unknown.

Notes on the study in general: Patients and controls shared roughly 30 CD8+ CDR3 sequences, which appeared highly expressed in patients and within their immunodominant clones.

The CDR3 totals 16 residues. Germline V gene data show CDR1 as ENHRY and CDR2 as SYGVKD. V lost 2 bases and J 4 bases, leaving 17 bases between the germline ends. CDR3 and TCR beta VDJ profiling relied on genomic DNA as the template. TCRdb re-called the reads with MiXCR, one entry per CDR3 protein. This sample has tens of thousands of distinct CDR3 sequences, with around 82% found just once. The V call is TRBV10-3, the J call TRBJ1-1; D gene uncertain. The sequenced sample consisted of sorted CD4+, CD8+, or CD8+CD57+ T cells (not recorded which) from PBMCs. The TCR sequence derives from a human donor in good health, serving as a control. The CDR3 sequence: CAISEIEHLTSTEAFF. The CDR3 DNA follows: TGTGCCATCAGTGAGATAGAACACCTAACGAGCACTGAAGCTTTCTTT.